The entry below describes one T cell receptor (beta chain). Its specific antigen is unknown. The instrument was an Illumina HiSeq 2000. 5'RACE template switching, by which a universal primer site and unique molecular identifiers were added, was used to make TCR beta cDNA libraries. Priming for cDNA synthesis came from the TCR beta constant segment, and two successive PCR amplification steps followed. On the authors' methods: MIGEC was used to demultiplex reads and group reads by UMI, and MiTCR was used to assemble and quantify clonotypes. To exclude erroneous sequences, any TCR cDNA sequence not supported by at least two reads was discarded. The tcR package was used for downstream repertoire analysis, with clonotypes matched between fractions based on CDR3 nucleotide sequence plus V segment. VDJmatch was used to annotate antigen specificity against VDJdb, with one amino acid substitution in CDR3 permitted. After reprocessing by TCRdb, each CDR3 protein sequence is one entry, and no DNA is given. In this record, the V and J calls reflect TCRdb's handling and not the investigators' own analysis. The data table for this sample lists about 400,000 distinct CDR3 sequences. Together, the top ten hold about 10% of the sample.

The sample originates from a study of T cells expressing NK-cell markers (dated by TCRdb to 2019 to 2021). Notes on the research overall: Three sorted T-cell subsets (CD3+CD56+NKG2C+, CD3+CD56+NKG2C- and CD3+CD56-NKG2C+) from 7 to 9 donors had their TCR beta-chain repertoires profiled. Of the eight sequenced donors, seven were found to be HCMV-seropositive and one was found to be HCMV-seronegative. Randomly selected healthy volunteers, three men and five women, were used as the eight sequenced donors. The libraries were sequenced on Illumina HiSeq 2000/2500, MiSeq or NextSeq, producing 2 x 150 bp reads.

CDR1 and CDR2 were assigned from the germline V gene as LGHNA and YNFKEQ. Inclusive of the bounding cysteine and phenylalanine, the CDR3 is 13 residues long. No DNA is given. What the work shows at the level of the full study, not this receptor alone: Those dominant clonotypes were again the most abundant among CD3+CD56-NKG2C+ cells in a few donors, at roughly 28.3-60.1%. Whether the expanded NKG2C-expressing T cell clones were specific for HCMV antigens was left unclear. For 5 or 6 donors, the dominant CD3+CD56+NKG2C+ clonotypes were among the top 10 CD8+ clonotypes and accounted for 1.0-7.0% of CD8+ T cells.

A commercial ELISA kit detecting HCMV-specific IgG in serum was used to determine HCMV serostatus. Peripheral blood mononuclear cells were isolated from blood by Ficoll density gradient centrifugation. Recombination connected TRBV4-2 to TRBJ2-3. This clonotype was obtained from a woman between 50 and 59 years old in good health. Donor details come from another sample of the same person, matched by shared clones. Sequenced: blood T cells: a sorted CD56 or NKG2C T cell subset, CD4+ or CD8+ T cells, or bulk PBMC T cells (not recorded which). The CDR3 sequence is CASSQVSPDTQYF.